Presented here are 23 T cell receptor beta chains from one specimen sequenced in a study of spatial heterogeneity in lung cancer. Regarding time point: sample taken at primary tumor resection. Their antigen targets remain unknown. TCRdb passed the 5' RACE reads through MiXCR, listing each CDR3 protein once. Of about 700 distinct CDR3 sequences listed, 13% to 15% are singletons. Whole-study results and caveats: Mutation counts in tumors were tracked by counts of expanded intratumoral alpha and beta TCRs.

The material sequenced was lung tumor tissue, taken at surgery. All receptors derive from a male donor with early-stage non-small cell lung cancer.

In regard to this clonotype: Since it is a stray read in a library aimed at alpha chains, this beta chain has a size that is not meaningful. The V and J genes are TRBV12-3 or TRBV12-4 and TRBJ2-1; no clear D gene. CDR3 size: 13 residues. V was cut by 5 bases and J by 10 bases, with 15 bases left in between. The CDR3 bases are TGTGCCAGCAGTGACGACATAGCCCCGGAGCAGTTCTTC. Translating gives CASSDDIAPEQFF.

By sample share, this clonotype is large (0.1 to 1%). Since it is a stray read in a library aimed at alpha chains, this beta chain has a size that is not meaningful. The chain combines TRBV7-9 with TRBJ2-1, with a weak D call TRBD1 (5 bases). The germline gives CDR1 SEHNR, CDR2 FQNEAQ (reference sequence). The CDR3 has 15 residues. V shed 4 bases and J shed 2 bases, with 12 bases lying between them. The CDR3 nucleotides are TGTGCCAGCAGCTCGGACCCAGGGACCTACAATGAGCAGTTCTTC. Protein: CASSSDPGTYNEQFF. The entire variable domain, with the rest obtained from reference TRBV7-9 and TRBJ2-1, is as follows: DTGVSQNPRHKITKRGQNVTFRCDPISEHNRLYWYRQTLGQGPEFLTYFQNEAQLEKSRLLSDRFSAERPKGSFSTLEIQRTEQGDSAMYLCASSSDPGTYNEQFFGPGTRLTVL.

This clonotype rates as large. Because this beta chain is a stray read in a library intended to capture alpha chains, its abundance should not be given much weight. The chain employs TRBV5-6 and TRBJ2-4, with D perhaps TRBD2 (6 bases). CDR3 length: 15 amino acids. Germline lookup yields CDR1 SGHDT and CDR2 YYEEEE. Trimming pared 4 bases from V and 4 bases from J, leaving 15 bases between. The CDR3 sequence: CASSPHWEAKNIQYF. The CDR3 region has the DNA TGTGCCAGCAGCCCCCACTGGGAGGCGAAAAACATTCAGTACTTC. The whole variable domain, filled in from reference TRBV5-6 and TRBJ2-4, reads DAGVTQSPTHLIKTRGQQVTLRCSPKSGHDTVSWYQQALGQGPQFIFQYYEEEERQRGNFPDRFSGHQFPNYSSELNVNALLLGDSALYLCASSPHWEAKNIQYFGAGTRLSVL.

Worth noting for this clonotype: Being off target in a library aimed at alpha chains, this beta chain has a size of little meaning. The CDR3 bases are TGCGCCAGCAGCTCACCTCTAGCGGGGGGTACAGATACGCAGTATTTT. Amino acid sequence: CASSSPLAGGTDTQYF. The chain employs TRBV5-1 and TRBJ2-3; TRBD2 matches at 11 bases. The CDR3 covers 16 residues. From germline, CDR1 is SGHRS and CDR2 YFSETQ. Trimming took 3 bases from V and 3 from J; bases not matched to a gene: 6.

By sample share, this clonotype is large. The library was designed around alpha chains, so this beta chain is a stray read whose abundance carries little weight. The gene calls are TRBV11-2 and TRBJ1-6; D unresolved. This CDR3 spans 14 amino acids. Germline CDR1 reads SGHAT; CDR2 reads FQNNGV. V was clipped by 0 bases and J by 4 bases, with 4 bases between them. In DNA, the CDR3 is TGTGCCAGCAGCTTAGATGGGTATAATTCACCCCTCCACTTT. The encoded protein is CASSLDGYNSPLHF.

Sample share makes this clonotype large. Found in a library prepared for alpha chains, this beta chain is an off-target read, and its abundance has little meaning. The CDR3 bases are TGTGCCAGCAGCCCGATACAGGGGGTAAATGAGCAGTTCTTC. Translation gives CASSPIQGVNEQFF. J is TRBJ2-1 and V is TRBV9, with 8 bases aligning to TRBD1. CDR1 is SGDLS and CDR2 is YYNGEE in the germline V gene. The CDR3 sequence is 14 residues long. The junction had 7 bases not matched to a gene; V was cut back by 4 bases and J by 7 bases.

Sample share makes this clonotype large. This beta chain slipped into a library made for alpha chains as a stray read, so its size is not meaningful. The J gene is TRBJ2-1, the V gene TRBV20-1; 10 positions match TRBD2. Germline V gene data show CDR1 as DFQATT and CDR2 as SNEGSKA (reference sequence). This CDR3 comprises 14 residues. V lost 3 bases, J lost 5 bases, and 4 bases stayed unmatched. As DNA, the CDR3 is TGCAGTGCTAGCCTAGCGGGGGTTAACAATGAGCAGTTCTTC. Amino acid sequence: CSASLAGVNNEQFF.

This clonotype was found a few times. Because the library targeted alpha chains, this beta chain is an off-target read whose size means little. This sequence joins TRBV11-3 and TRBJ2-1; no reliable D call. The CDR3 runs 16 residues. V was pared by 4 bases and J by 9 bases, with 22 bases between. Germline CDR1 is SGHNT and CDR2 is YENEEA. The CDR3 nucleotides are TGTGCCAGCAGCTCCCCGTCGGGTCAGTTCCCTTTTGAGCAGTTCTTC. Translation: CASSSPSGQFPFEQFF.

By its share, this clonotype is large. This beta chain is a stray read from a library made for alpha chains; its abundance is not meaningful. V gene TRBV6-5 combines with J gene TRBJ2-3, with 7 bases lining up with TRBD1. CDR1 and CDR2 (germline): MNHEY, SVGAGI. With V trimmed by 6 bases and J by 2 bases, 5 bases remained unmatched. The CDR3 is 14 residues long. The CDR3 DNA is TGTGCCAGCAGACTGACAGGGCCCACAGATACGCAGTATTTT. Translation gives CASRLTGPTDTQYF.

Concerning this clonotype itself: With the library built for alpha chains, this beta chain is off target and its frequency is not meaningful. J is TRBJ2-7 and V is TRBV7-2; 12 bases fit TRBD2. The CDR3 contains 15 residues. The V gene end was trimmed by 4 bases and the J gene end by 7 bases; junction bases not matched to a gene: 8. Per germline, CDR1 SGHTA and CDR2 FQGNSA. CDR3 sequence: CASSSRLAGVGEQYF. The CDR3 DNA follows: TGTGCCAGCAGCTCAAGACTAGCGGGAGTGGGGGAGCAGTACTTC.

This clonotype is large in the sample. Relative to the germline gene, one junction end is altered; a read error may explain this. This beta chain is an off-target read within a library intended for alpha chains, so its frequency means little. The chain couples TRBV20-1 to TRBJ1-5; no definite D call. Germline V gene data show CDR1 as DFQATT and CDR2 as SNEGSKA (reference sequence). This CDR3 region has 12 residues. The CDR3 sequence: CSARGASQPQHF. CDR3 DNA sequence: TGCAGTGCCAGAGGCGCTAGTCAGCCCCAGCATTTT.

A word on this clonotype: This beta chain is an off-target read within a library intended for alpha chains, so its frequency means little. The chain recombines TRBV7-7 with TRBJ2-5, with 8 bases that match TRBD2. The germline gives CDR1 SSHAT, CDR2 FNYEAQ (reference sequence). The CDR3 spans 18 residues. The J segment lost 2 bases and the V segment lost 5 bases, leaving 16 bases of the junction unmatched. CDR3 coding DNA: TGTGCCAGCAGCCCCATAGGGTTCGGACTAGCCCTGCAAGAGACCCAGTACTTC. Protein product: CASSPIGFGLALQETQYF.

In the case of this clonotype: This beta chain was picked up by a library intended for alpha chains and is off target, so its count carries little meaning. Written as DNA, the CDR3 is TGTGCCAGCAGCTTATGGGGTCTGAACACCGGGGAGCTGTTTTTT. Its translation: CASSLWGLNTGELFF. V gene TRBV5-6 combines with J gene TRBJ2-2; unclear D gene. With 2 bases removed from V and 1 base from J, the gap between germline ends came to 9 bases. The germline CDR1 and CDR2 sequences are SGHDT and YYEEEE. The CDR3 contains 15 residues.

Details on this clonotype: Being off target in a library aimed at alpha chains, this beta chain has a size of little meaning. The chain combines TRBV11-2 with TRBJ2-5; 9 positions agree with TRBD2. Looked up from germline, CDR1 is SGHAT and CDR2 is FQNNGV. CDR3 length: 18 residues. Trimming removed 3 bases from V and 2 bases from J; junction bases left unmatched: 13. CDR3 residues: CASSFRSPMTSGQETQYF. CDR3 coding DNA: TGTGCCAGCAGCTTCCGGTCCCCTATGACTAGCGGACAAGAGACCCAGTACTTC.

To note about this clonotype: This beta chain is off target for a library built for alpha chains, so its abundance means little. This rearrangement joins TRBV7-2 to TRBJ2-2; no firm D call. This CDR3 has 16 amino acids. V was shortened by 5 bases and J by 8 bases, with 21 bases between the two germline ends. Germline CDR1 SGHTA, CDR2 FQGNSA. The DNA for the CDR3 is TGTGCCAGCAGCCGAAACCTGGACCCCTCTCAGGGGGAGCTGTTTTTT. Translating gives CASSRNLDPSQGELFF.

By proportion, this clonotype is medium-sized. The library was built for alpha chains, so this beta chain is an off-target read and its size means little. The rearrangement uses TRBV7-8 and TRBJ2-5, with D uncertain. The germline V gene has CDR1 SGHVS and CDR2 FQNEAQ. CDR3 length: 15 amino acids. V was trimmed by 0 bases and J by 3 bases, leaving 11 bases between them. The CDR3 spells CASSLAGGFEETQYF. For the CDR3, the DNA is TGTGCCAGCAGCTTAGCCGGTGGGTTCGAAGAGACCCAGTACTTC. The whole variable domain, filled in from reference TRBV7-8 and TRBJ2-5, reads GAGVSQSPRYKVAKRGQDVALRCDPISGHVSLFWYQQALGQGPEFLTYFQNEAQLDKSGLPSDRFFAERPEGSVSTLKIQRTQQEDSAVYLCASSLAGGFEETQYFGPGTRLLVL.

A word on this clonotype: The size of this beta chain means little, since it is a stray read in a library made for alpha chains. This chain uses TRBV20-1 with TRBJ1-2; no definite D call. Germline lookup yields CDR1 DFQATT and CDR2 SNEGSKA (reference sequence). The CDR3 length is 13 residues. Trimming took off 5 bases at V and 2 bases at J, with 12 bases between the two ends. The CDR3, as DNA: TGCAGTGCTGGAAAGACGGGGAACTATGGCTACACCTTC. Protein: CSAGKTGNYGYTF.

With respect to this clonotype: The library was designed around alpha chains, so this beta chain is a stray read whose abundance carries little weight. The rearrangement joins TRBV20-1 to TRBJ2-7; D gene unclear. CDR1 and CDR2 from the germline V gene are DFQATT and SNEGSKA (reference sequence). The CDR3 consists of 14 residues. V was cut by 2 bases and J by 5 bases, with 16 bases left in between. The CDR3 region is CSARTPGEFHEQYF. The CDR3 DNA reads as TGCAGTGCTAGAACTCCTGGTGAGTTCCACGAGCAGTACTTC.

This clonotype appeared a few times. This beta chain came through as a stray read in a library set up for alpha chains, and its size says little. CDR3 loop: CASSSDMLGQFF. DNA of the CDR3: TGTGCCAGCAGTTCAGACATGTTAGGGCAGTTCTTC. The chain uses TRBV27 and TRBJ2-1; no reliable D call. The CDR3 sequence is 12 residues long. Germline lookup yields CDR1 MNHEY and CDR2 SMNVEV (reference sequence). V was trimmed by 4 bases and J by 12 bases, leaving 13 bases between them.

This clonotype was counted a few times. Because the library targeted alpha chains, this beta chain is an off-target read whose size means little. This chain uses TRBV4-1 with TRBJ2-1; tentative D call: TRBD2 (7 bases). CDR3 size: 17 residues. Trimming removed 1 base from V and 2 bases from J, with 15 bases in between. Germline V gene data show CDR1 as MGHRA and CDR2 as YSYEKL. CDR3 coding DNA: TGCGCCAGCAGCCAAGTATACGGGGGGCGAGCCTACAATGAGCAGTTCTTC. The encoded protein is CASSQVYGGRAYNEQFF.

This clonotype has just a few counts. This beta chain represents an off-target read in a library built for alpha chains; its size is of limited meaning. This rearrangement joins TRBV27 to TRBJ1-6; D is unresolved. Germline lookup yields CDR1 MNHEY and CDR2 SMNVEV (reference sequence). The CDR3 loop spans 14 amino acids. Trimming left V 2 bases short and J 7 bases short, with 9 bases between. CDR3 bases: TGTGCCAGCAGTTTAGAGACTTTGAATTCACCCCTCCACTTT. Protein product: CASSLETLNSPLHF.

A word on this clonotype: In a library made to pick up alpha chains, this beta chain is a stray read with a size that means little. The V and J genes are TRBV10-3 and TRBJ2-3; TRBD2 matches 8 bases. This CDR3 contains 20 residues. The V and J ends lost 0 bases and 0 bases, in that order; junction bases with no gene match: 14. CDR1 ENHRY and CDR2 SYGVKD come from the germline V gene. The CDR3 loop is CAISESSSGAASLSTDTQYF. CDR3 nucleotide sequence: TGTGCCATCAGTGAGTCGAGTAGCGGGGCCGCCTCACTTAGCACAGATACGCAGTATTTT.

This clonotype is hyperexpanded. Being off target in a library aimed at alpha chains, this beta chain has a size of little meaning. The chain combines TRBV28 with TRBJ2-7; 12 bases fit TRBD1. Germline V CDR1 and CDR2: MDHEN, SYDVKM. V dropped 6 bases and J dropped 6; count of bases not matched to a gene: 9. The CDR3 has 15 amino acids. Here the CDR3 reads CASSRRGQGATEQYF. CDR3 DNA sequence: TGTGCCAGCAGCCGACGGGGACAGGGGGCTACCGAGCAGTACTTC.